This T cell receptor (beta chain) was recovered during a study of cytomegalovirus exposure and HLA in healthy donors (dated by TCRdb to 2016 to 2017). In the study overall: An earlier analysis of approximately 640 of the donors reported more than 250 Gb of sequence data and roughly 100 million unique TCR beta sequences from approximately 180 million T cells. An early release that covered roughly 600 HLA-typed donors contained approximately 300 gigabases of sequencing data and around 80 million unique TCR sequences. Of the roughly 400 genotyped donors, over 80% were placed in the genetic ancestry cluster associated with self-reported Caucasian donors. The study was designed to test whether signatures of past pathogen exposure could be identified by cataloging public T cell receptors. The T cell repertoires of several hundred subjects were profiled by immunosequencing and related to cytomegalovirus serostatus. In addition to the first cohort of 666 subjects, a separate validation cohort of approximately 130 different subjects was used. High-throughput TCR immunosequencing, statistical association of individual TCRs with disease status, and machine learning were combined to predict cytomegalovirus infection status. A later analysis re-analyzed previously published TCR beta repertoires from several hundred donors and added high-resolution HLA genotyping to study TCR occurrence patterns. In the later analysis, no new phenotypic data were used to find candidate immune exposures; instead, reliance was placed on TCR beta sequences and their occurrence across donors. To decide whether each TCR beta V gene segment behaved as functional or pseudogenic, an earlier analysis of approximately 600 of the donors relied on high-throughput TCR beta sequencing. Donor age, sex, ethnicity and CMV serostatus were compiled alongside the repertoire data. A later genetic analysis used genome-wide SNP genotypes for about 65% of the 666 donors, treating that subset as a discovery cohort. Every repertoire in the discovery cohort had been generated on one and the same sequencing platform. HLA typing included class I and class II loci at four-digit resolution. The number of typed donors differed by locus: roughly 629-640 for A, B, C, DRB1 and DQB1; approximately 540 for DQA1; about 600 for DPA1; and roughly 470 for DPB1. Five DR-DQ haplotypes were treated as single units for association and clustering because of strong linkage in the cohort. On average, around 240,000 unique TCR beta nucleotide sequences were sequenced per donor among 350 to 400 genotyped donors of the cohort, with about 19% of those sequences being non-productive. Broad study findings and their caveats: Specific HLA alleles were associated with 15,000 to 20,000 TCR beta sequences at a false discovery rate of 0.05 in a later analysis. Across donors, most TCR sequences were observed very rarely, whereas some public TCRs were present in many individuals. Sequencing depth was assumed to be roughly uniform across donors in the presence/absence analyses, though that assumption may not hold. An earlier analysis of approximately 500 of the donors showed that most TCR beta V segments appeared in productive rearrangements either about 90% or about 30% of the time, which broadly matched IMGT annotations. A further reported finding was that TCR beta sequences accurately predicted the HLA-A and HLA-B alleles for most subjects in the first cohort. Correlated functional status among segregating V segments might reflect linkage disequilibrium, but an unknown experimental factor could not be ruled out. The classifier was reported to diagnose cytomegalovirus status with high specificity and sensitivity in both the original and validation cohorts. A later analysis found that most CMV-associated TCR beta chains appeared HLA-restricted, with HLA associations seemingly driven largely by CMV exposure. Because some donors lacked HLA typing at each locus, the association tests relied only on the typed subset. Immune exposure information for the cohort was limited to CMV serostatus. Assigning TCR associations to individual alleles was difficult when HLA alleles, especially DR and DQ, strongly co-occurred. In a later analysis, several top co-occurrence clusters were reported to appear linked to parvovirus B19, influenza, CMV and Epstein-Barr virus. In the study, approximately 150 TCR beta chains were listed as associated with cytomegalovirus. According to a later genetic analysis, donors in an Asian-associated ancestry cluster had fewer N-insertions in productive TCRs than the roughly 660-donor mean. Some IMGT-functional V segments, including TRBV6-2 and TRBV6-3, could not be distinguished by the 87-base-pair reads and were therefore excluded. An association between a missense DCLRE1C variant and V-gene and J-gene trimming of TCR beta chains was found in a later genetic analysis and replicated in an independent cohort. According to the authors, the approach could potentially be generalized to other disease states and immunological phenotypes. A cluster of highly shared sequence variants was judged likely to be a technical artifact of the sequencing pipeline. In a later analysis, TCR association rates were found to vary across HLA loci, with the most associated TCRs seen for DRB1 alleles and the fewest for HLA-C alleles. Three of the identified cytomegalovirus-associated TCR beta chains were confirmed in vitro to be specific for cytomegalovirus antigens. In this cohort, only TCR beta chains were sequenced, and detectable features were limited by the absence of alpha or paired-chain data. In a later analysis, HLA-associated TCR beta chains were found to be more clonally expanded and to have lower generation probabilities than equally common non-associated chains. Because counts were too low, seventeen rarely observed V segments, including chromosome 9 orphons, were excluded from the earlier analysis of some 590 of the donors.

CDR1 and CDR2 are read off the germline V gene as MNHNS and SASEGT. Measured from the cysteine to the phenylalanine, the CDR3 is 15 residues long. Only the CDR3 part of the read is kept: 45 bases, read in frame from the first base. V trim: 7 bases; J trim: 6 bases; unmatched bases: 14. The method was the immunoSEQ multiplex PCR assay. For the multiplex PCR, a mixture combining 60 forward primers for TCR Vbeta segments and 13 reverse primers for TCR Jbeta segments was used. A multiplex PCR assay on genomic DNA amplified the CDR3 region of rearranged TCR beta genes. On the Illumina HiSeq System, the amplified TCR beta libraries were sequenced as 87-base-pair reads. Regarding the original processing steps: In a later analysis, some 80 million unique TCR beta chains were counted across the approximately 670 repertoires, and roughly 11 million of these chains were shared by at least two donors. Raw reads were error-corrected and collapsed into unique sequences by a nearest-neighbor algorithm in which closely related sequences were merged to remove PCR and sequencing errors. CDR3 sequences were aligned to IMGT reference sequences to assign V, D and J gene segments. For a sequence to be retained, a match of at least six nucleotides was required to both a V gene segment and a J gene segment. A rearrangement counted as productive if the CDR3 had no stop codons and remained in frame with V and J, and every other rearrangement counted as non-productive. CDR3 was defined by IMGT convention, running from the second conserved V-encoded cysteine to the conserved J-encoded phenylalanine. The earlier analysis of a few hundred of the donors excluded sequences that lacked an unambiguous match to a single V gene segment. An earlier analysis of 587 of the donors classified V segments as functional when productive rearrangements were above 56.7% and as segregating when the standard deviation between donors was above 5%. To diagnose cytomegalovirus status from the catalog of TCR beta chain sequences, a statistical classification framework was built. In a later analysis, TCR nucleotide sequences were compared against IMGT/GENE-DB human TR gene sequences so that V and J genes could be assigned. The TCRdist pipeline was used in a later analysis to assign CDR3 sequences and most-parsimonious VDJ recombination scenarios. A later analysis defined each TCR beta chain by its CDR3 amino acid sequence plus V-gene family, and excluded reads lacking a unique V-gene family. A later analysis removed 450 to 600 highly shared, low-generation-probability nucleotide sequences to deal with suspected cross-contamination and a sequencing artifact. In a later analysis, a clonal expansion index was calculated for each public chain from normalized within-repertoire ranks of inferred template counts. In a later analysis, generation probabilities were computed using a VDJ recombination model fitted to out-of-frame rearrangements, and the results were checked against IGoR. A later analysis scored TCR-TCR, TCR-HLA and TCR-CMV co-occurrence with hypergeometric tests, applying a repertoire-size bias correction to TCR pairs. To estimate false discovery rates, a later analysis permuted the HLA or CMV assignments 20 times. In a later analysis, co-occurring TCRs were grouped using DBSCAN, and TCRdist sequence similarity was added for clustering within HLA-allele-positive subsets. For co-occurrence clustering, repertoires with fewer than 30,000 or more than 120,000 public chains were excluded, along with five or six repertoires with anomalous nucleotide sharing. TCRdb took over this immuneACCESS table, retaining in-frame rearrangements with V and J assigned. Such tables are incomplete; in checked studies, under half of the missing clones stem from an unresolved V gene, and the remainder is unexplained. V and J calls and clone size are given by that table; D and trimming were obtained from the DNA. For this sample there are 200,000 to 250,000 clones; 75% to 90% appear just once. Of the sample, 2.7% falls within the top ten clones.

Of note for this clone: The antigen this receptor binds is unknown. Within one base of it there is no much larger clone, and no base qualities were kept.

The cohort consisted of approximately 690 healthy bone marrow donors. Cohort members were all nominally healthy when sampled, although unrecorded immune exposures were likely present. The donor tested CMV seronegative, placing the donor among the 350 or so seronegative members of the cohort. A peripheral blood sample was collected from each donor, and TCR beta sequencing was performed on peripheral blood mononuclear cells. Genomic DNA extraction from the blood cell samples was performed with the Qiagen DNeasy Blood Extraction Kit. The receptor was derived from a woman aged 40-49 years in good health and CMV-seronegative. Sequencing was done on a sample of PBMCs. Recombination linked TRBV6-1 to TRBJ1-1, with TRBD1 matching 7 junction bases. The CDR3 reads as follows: CASIKTGTAHSEAFF. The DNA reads TGTGCCAGCATTAAAACCGGGACAGCACATTCTGAAGCTTTCTTT.